Listed below are T cell receptor beta chains from one sample, sequenced in a study of beta chain features in type 1 diabetes. Profiling relied on immunoSEQ multiplex PCR, and the TCRdb table lists in-frame clones only, not all of them. The table shows roughly 100,000 clones, with 28% occurring only once. Sequenced: central memory CD4+ T cells from blood. The receptors shown here come from a woman aged 18-29 years with type 1 diabetes. CDR3s include the opening cysteine and the closing phenylalanine or tryptophan. Fields, in order: J gene, clone size, D gene, V gene, CDR3 protein, CDR3 DNA. D genes are given only for firm matches. Not all rows give a size; the values are once, few, many and, for expanded clones, a class.

>TRBJ1-5|.|.|TRBV19
CASSIVYQPQHF
TGTGCCAGTAGTATCGTCTATCAGCCCCAGCATTTT
>TRBJ1-1|.|TRBD1|TRBV6-1
CASEGQGGTEAFF
TGTGCCAGCGAGGGACAGGGAGGGACTGAAGCTTTCTTT
>TRBJ1-2|few|.|TRBV2
CASSPDFNYGYTF
TGTGCCAGCAGCCCCGACTTTAACTATGGCTACACCTTC
>TRBJ1-5|few|TRBD1|TRBV28
CASRPRTGANQPQHF
TGTGCCAGCAGACCACGGACAGGAGCCAATCAGCCCCAGCATTTT
>TRBJ2-3|few|TRBD2|TRBV4-3
CASSQDGFLGLAGRVDTQYF
TGCGCCAGCAGCCAAGACGGGTTTTTGGGACTAGCGGGGCGGGTGGATACGCAGTATTTT
>TRBJ1-4|.|.|TRBV4-3
CASSQARDNNEKLFF
TGCGCCAGCAGCCAGGCCCGGGACAATAATGAAAAACTGTTTTTT
>TRBJ2-5|.|.|TRBV7-2
CASSPTTIRETQYF
TGTGCCAGCAGCCCGACCACTATACGGGAGACCCAGTACTTC
>TRBJ2-7|few|TRBD1|TRBV18
CASSRGQGPYEQYF
TGTGCCAGCTCCCGGGGACAGGGGCCCTACGAGCAGTACTTC
>TRBJ1-5|few|.|TRBV30
CAWSPLGGPQHF
TGTGCCTGGAGTCCCTTGGGGGGGCCCCAGCATTTT
>TRBJ1-2|.|.|TRBV6-6
CASSLPGQGGYTF
TGTGCCAGCAGTCTCCCCGGACAAGGTGGCTACACCTTC
>TRBJ2-1|many|TRBD2|TRBV18
CASSPLPGLAGFTSSYNEQFF
TGTGCCAGCTCACCACTCCCGGGACTAGCGGGCTTCACGAGCTCCTACAATGAGCAGTTCTTC
>TRBJ2-5|.|TRBD1|TRBV15
CATSRPSDRVPLQETQYF
TGTGCCACCAGCAGACCTTCGGACAGGGTCCCACTCCAAGAGACCCAGTACTTC
>TRBJ2-7|.|TRBD2|TRBV23-1
CASSQSGIAGGYEQYF
TGCGCCAGCAGTCAATCGGGGATAGCGGGAGGGTACGAGCAGTACTTC
>TRBJ2-1|.|TRBD2|TRBV25-1
CASSPSPGTSGIYNEQFF
TGTGCCAGCAGTCCTTCCCCGGGGACTAGCGGGATCTACAATGAGCAGTTCTTC
>TRBJ1-5|.|.|TRBV7-9
CASSLYFRPTRDSDQPQHF
TGTGCCAGCAGCTTATACTTTAGGCCGACACGGGATAGCGATCAGCCCCAGCATTTT
>TRBJ2-5|few|.|TRBV7-2
CASSESRETQYF
TGTGCCAGCAGCGAAAGTCGGGAGACCCAGTACTTC
>TRBJ1-1|few|.|TRBV6-5
CASRPPGHLNTEAFF
TGTGCCAGCAGGCCACCGGGACACCTGAACACTGAAGCTTTCTTT
>TRBJ1-1|few|.|TRBV7-9
CASSLALSGVPLNTEAFF
TGTGCCAGCAGCTTAGCCCTTTCAGGGGTCCCATTGAACACTGAAGCTTTCTTT
>TRBJ1-2|.|.|TRBV5-1
CASSLQLEGFHYGYTF
TGCGCCAGCAGCTTGCAGTTGGAGGGGTTCCACTATGGCTACACCTTC
>TRBJ2-2|.|TRBD1|TRBV6-6
CASNNRGQGDTGELFF
TGTGCCAGCAATAACAGGGGCCAGGGGGACACCGGGGAGCTGTTTTTT
>TRBJ2-1|.|.|TRBV11-2
CASSLDRDEQFF
TGTGCCAGCAGCTTAGACAGGGATGAGCAGTTCTTC
>TRBJ2-1|.|TRBD2|TRBV5-1
CASSRTSGRNNEQFF
TGCGCCAGCAGCCGGACTAGCGGGAGGAACAATGAGCAGTTCTTC
>TRBJ1-2|.|TRBD1|TRBV27
CASSLSRPGTGYFYGYTF
TGTGCCAGCAGTTTGTCTAGACCCGGGACAGGATACTTCTATGGCTACACCTTC
>TRBJ2-5|few|.|TRBV9
CASSAGFLLRVQETQYF
TGTGCCAGCAGCGCAGGTTTTCTGTTGAGGGTCCAAGAGACCCAGTACTTC
>TRBJ1-4|.|.|TRBV28
CASSSGTNEKLFF
TGTGCCAGCAGTTCTGGCACTAATGAAAAACTGTTTTTT
>TRBJ2-5|.|.|TRBV5-6
CASSPGGLGETQYF
TGTGCCAGCAGCCCGGGGGGCTTGGGAGAGACCCAGTACTTC
>TRBJ1-2|.|.|TRBV27
CASSSPGRGNYGYTF
TGTGCCAGCAGTTCCCCGGGCAGGGGCAACTATGGCTACACCTTC
>TRBJ2-1|few|TRBD1|TRBV11-3
CASSPMDRVGEQFF
TGTGCCAGCAGCCCCATGGACAGGGTAGGTGAGCAGTTCTTC
>TRBJ1-1|.|.|TRBV29-1
CSVAGLKNTEAFF
TGCAGCGTCGCAGGGTTAAAGAACACTGAAGCTTTCTTT
>TRBJ2-3|.|TRBD1|TRBV18
CASSPPTGASTDTQYF
TGTGCCAGCTCACCCCCGACAGGGGCGAGCACAGATACGCAGTATTTT
>TRBJ2-2|.|TRBD2|TRBV5-1
CASSSQAGVSGELFF
TGCGCCAGCAGCTCGCAAGCGGGAGTGTCCGGGGAGCTGTTTTTT
>TRBJ2-1|few|.|TRBV11-2
CASSLAWVGNRGEQFF
TGTGCCAGCAGCTTAGCTTGGGTGGGCAACCGGGGTGAGCAGTTCTTC
>TRBJ2-3|.|TRBD2|TRBV10-3
CAISESGGGGDTQYF
TGTGCCATCAGTGAGAGTGGCGGGGGAGGGGATACGCAGTATTTT
>TRBJ1-4|few|TRBD1|TRBV7-2
CASSPRTGYNEKLFF
TGTGCCAGCAGCCCCCGGACAGGGTATAATGAAAAACTGTTTTTT
>TRBJ2-1|many|.|TRBV5-4
CASSRTLSNEQFF
TGTGCCAGCAGCAGGACACTTTCCAATGAGCAGTTCTTC
>TRBJ2-1|.|TRBD1|TRBV6-1
CASIRDRGKYNEQFF
TGTGCCAGCATACGAGACAGGGGCAAGTACAATGAGCAGTTCTTC
>TRBJ1-5|.|.|TRBV15
CATSNSTETRQPQHF
TGTGCCACCAGCAATTCGACAGAGACGAGGCAGCCCCAGCATTTT
>TRBJ2-1|.|.|TRBV2
CASSLHNEQFF
TGTGCCAGCAGTCTACACAATGAGCAGTTCTTC
>TRBJ2-1|.|.|TRBV9
CASSPRVNEQFF
TGTGCCAGCAGCCCGAGGGTTAATGAGCAGTTCTTC
>TRBJ1-5|few|TRBD1|TRBV10-3
CAISDRGLQHF
TGTGCCATCAGTGACAGGGGGCTCCAGCATTTT
>TRBJ2-1|.|.|TRBV21-1
CASSAGLAKQGEQFF
TGTGCCAGCAGTGCGGGACTAGCGAAGCAGGGTGAGCAGTTCTTC
>TRBJ2-7|few|TRBD1|TRBV7-6
CASSLDRGFSYEQYF
TGTGCCAGCAGCTTAGACAGGGGGTTTTCCTACGAGCAGTACTTC
>TRBJ2-1|few|.|TRBV25-1
CASSDGALSSYNEQFF
TGTGCCAGCAGTGATGGGGCCCTGAGCTCCTACAATGAGCAGTTCTTC
>TRBJ1-3|.|TRBD1|TRBV5-1
CASSAGQGRDTIYF
TGCGCCAGCAGCGCGGGACAGGGGAGAGACACCATATATTTT
>TRBJ1-5|.|.|TRBV25-1
CASSLGLGNQPQHF
TGTGCCAGCAGTTTGGGGCTCGGCAATCAGCCCCAGCATTTT
>TRBJ1-2|.|TRBD1|TRBV27
CASSRDRANYGYTF
TGTGCCAGCAGCAGGGACAGAGCTAACTATGGCTACACCTTC
>TRBJ1-2|few|.|TRBV18
CASSPPQGYGYTF
TGTGCCAGCTCACCACCTCAGGGCTATGGCTACACCTTC
>TRBJ1-1|few|.|TRBV10-3
CAISDALTGKTEAFF
TGTGCCATCAGCGATGCCCTTACAGGGAAAACTGAAGCTTTCTTT
>TRBJ1-1|few|.|TRBV5-1
CASSLGVGGSEAFF
TGCGCCAGCAGCTTGGGAGTCGGGGGGTCTGAAGCTTTCTTT
>TRBJ1-2|.|.|TRBV7-2
CASSLGGGINYGYTF
TGTGCCAGCAGCTTAGGAGGAGGGATAAACTATGGCTACACCTTC
>TRBJ1-1|few|.|TRBV14
CASSWGVNTEAFF
TGTGCCAGCAGCTGGGGGGTGAACACTGAAGCTTTCTTT